The 8 T cell receptor beta chains given below trace back to one sample, sequenced in a study of Tregs in tolerant kidney transplant recipients. Assay used: immunoSEQ multiplex PCR; TCRdb lists only in-frame clones, some missing. The repertoire consists of about 18,000 clones, with approximately 60% occurring once and the leading ten covering 3.2%. These receptors are not linked to any known antigen. The material sequenced was Tregs from blood cultured with allogeneic cells. The receptors shown here come from a human donor in good health.

The chain carries TRBV6-1 and TRBJ2-7, with D perhaps TRBD2 (6 bases). Trimming cost V 4 bases and J 4 bases, with 8 bases left between them. Germline loops: CDR1 MNHNS, CDR2 SASEGT. CDR3 length: 12 amino acids. The CDR3 reads CASSVGLYEQYF. In nucleotides, the CDR3 is TGTGCCAGCAGTGTCGGACTATACGAGCAGTACTTC.

The CDR3 spells CASSFSPNTEAFF. The DNA of the CDR3 is TGTGCCAGCAGCTTCTCCCCGAACACTGAAGCTTTCTTT. The chain employs TRBV7-2 and TRBJ1-1; unclear D gene. The CDR3 runs to 13 residues. V lost 3 bases, J lost 1 base, and 6 bases lay in between. In germline, CDR1 is SGHTA, CDR2 FQGNSA. Full variable domain (missing parts from reference TRBV7-2 and TRBJ1-1): GAGVSQSPSNKVTEKGKDVELRCDPISGHTALYWYRQSLGQGLEFLIYFQGNSAPDKSGLPSDRFSAERTGGSVSTLTIQRTQQEDSAVYLCASSFSPNTEAFFGQGTRLTVV.

This clone was seen only a few times. V gene TRBV5-1 combines with J gene TRBJ2-3; D is possibly TRBD2 (6 bases). Germline V gene lookup returns CDR1 SGHRS and CDR2 YFSETQ. The CDR3 length is 16 residues. V lost 4 bases, J lost 1 base, and 16 bases lay in between. CDR3 sequence reads: CASSRRGLLGTDTQYF. CDR3 DNA: TGCGCCAGCAGCCGAAGGGGACTGCTAGGCACAGATACGCAGTATTTT.

The chain links TRBV14 to TRBJ2-5; D remains ambiguous. V shed 3 bases and J shed 5 bases, with 13 bases lying between them. This CDR3 comprises 14 residues. Germline V gene lookup returns CDR1 SGHDN and CDR2 FVKESK. This CDR3 is CASSQLGLGETQYF. The CDR3 region has the DNA TGTGCCAGCAGCCAGTTAGGTCTCGGGGAGACCCAGTACTTC. The variable domain in full, completed from reference TRBV14 and TRBJ2-5, reads EAGVTQFPSHSVIEKGQTVTLRCDPISGHDNLYWYRRVMGKEIKFLLHFVKESKQDESGMPNNRFLAERTGGTYSTLKVQPAELEDSGVYFCASSQLGLGETQYFGPGTRLLVL.

By its share, this clone is medium-sized. V and J are TRBV28 and TRBJ1-1; D is unresolved. Germline assignment: CDR1 MDHEN and CDR2 SYDVKM. Trimming removed 3 bases at V and 6 bases at J, with 14 bases between. The CDR3 extends over 14 amino acids. For the CDR3, the DNA is TGTGCCAGCAGTTTGACCCCCGGGAGGGCTGAAGCTTTCTTT. Protein sequence: CASSLTPGRAEAFF.

J is TRBJ2-5 and V is TRBV6-5; no reliable D call. CDR1 and CDR2 from the germline V gene are MNHEY and SVGAGI. CDR3 length equals 15 residues. Trimming cost V 0 bases and J 5 bases, with 13 bases left between them. The CDR3 coding sequence is TGTGCCAGCAGTTACTCGAATTCAGACGTGGAGACCCAGTACTTC. Encoded protein: CASSYSNSDVETQYF.

The chain couples TRBV7-2 to TRBJ2-5, with D uncertain. The V and J ends lost 5 bases and 0 bases respectively, with 10 bases between them. CDR3 length: 14 amino acids. Germline CDR1 is SGHTA and CDR2 is FQGNSA. The CDR3 loop reads CASSAERNQETQYF. In DNA, the CDR3 is TGTGCCAGCAGCGCGGAGAGGAACCAAGAGACCCAGTACTTC.

This chain uses TRBV4-2 with TRBJ1-6, with 9 bases matching TRBD1. After removal of 4 bases from V and 3 bases from J, the junction contained 4 bases not matched to a gene. Germline values: CDR1 LGHNA, CDR2 YNFKEQ. The CDR3 sequence is 16 residues long. The chain's CDR3 is CASSRTGGDYNSPLHF. As DNA, the CDR3 is TGTGCCAGCAGCCGTACAGGGGGCGACTATAATTCACCCCTCCACTTT.